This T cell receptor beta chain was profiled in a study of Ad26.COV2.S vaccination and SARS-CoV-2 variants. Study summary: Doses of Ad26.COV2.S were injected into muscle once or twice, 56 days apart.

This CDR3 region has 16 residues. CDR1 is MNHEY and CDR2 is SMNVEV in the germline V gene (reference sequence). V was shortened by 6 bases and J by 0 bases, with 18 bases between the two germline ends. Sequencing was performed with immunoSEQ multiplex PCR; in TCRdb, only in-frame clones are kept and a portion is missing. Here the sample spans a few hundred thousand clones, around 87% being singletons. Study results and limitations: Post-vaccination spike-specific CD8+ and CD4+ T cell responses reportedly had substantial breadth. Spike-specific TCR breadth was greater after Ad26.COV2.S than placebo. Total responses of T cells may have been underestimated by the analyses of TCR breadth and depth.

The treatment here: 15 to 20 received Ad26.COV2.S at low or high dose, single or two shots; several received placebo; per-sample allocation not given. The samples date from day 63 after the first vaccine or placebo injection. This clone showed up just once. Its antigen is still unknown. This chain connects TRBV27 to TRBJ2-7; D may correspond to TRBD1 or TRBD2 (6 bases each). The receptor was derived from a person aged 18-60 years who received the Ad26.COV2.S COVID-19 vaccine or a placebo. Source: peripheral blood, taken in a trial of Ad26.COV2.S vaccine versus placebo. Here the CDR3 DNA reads TGTGCCAGCAGCTCCGAGAGGGGGGAACTCTCCTACGAGCAGTACTTC. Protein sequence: CASSSERGELSYEQYF.